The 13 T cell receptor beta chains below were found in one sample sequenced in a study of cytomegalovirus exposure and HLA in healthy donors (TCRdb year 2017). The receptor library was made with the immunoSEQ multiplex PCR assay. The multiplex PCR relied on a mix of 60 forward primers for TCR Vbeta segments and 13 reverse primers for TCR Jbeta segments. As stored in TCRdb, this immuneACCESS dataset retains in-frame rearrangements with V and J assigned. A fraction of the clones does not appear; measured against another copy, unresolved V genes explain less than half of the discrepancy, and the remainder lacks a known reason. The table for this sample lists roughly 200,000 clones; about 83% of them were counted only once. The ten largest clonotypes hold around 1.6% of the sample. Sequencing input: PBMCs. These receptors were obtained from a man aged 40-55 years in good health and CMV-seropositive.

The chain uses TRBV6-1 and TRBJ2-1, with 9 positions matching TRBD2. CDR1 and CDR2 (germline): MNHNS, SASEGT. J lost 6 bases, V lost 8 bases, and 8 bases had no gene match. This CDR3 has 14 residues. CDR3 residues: CASSSGNPTNEQFF. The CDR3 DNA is TGTGCCAGCTCTAGCGGGAATCCGACCAATGAGCAGTTCTTC.

CDR3 nucleotides: TGTGCCAGCAGTTATTGGTCAGGGGGTAATTCACCCCTCCACTTT. It translates to CASSYWSGGNSPLHF. The chain combines TRBV6-5 with TRBJ1-6, with TRBD1 matching 7 bases. The trim removed 3 bases at V and 6 bases at J, leaving 5 bases unmatched. Germline loops: CDR1 MNHEY, CDR2 SVGAGI. This CDR3 is built from 15 residues.

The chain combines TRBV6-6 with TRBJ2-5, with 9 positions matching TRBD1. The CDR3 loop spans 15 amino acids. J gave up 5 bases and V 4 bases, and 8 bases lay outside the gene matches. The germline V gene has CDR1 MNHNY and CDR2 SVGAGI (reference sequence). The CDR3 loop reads CASSSIRDRAETQYF. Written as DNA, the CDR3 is TGTGCCAGCAGTTCTATCCGGGACAGGGCGGAGACCCAGTACTTC.

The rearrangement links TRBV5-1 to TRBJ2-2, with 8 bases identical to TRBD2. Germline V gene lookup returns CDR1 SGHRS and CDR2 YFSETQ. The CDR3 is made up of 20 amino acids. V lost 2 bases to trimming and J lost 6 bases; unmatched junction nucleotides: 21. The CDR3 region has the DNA TGCGCCAGCAGCTTCCCATCCTTGACTAGCGTGGGATCCAGGCCCGGGGAGCTGTTTTTT. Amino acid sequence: CASSFPSLTSVGSRPGELFF.

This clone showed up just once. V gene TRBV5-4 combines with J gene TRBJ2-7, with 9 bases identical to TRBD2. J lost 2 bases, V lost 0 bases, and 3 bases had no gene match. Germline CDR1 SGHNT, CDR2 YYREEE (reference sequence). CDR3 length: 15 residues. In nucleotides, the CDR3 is TGTGCCAGCAGCTTGGGGGTAGCGGGGGCCTACGAGCAGTACTTC. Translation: CASSLGVAGAYEQYF. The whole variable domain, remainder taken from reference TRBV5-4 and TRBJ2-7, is ETGVTQSPTHLIKTRGQQVTLRCSSQSGHNTVSWYQQALGQGPQFIFQYYREEENGRGNFPPRFSGLQFPNYSSELNVNALELDDSALYLCASSLGVAGAYEQYFGPGTRLTVT.

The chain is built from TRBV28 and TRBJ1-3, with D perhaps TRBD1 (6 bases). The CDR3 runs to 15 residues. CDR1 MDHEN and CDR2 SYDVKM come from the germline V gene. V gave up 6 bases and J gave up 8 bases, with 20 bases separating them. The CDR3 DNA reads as TGTGCCAGCAGCTCTTGGGGCAGGGGAAGGGACACCATATATTTT. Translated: CASSSWGRGRDTIYF.

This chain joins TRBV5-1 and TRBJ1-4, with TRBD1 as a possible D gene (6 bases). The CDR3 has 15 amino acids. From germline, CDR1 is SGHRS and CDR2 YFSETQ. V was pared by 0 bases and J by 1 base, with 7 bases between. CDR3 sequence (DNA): TGCGCCAGCAGCTTGGAAGGGGGAACTAATGAAAAACTGTTTTTT. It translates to CASSLEGGTNEKLFF.

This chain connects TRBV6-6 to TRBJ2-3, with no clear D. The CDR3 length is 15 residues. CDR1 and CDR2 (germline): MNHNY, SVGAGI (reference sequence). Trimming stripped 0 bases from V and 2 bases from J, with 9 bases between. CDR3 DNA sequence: TGTGCCAGCAGTTACTCAGGAGCCAACACAGATACGCAGTATTTT. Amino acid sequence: CASSYSGANTDTQYF.

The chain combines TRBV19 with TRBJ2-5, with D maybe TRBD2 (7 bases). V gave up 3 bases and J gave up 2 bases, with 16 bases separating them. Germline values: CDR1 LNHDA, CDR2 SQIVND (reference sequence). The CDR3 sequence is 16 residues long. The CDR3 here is CASSMGRGEIQETQYF. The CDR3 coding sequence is TGTGCCAGTAGTATGGGGAGGGGGGAGATTCAAGAGACCCAGTACTTC.

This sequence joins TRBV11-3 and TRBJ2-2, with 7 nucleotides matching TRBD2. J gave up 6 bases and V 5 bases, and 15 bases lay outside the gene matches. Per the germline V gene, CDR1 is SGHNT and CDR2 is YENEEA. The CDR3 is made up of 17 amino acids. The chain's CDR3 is CASSPYSGGGAAGELFF. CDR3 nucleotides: TGTGCCAGCAGCCCCTACTCCGGGGGAGGGGCGGCCGGGGAGCTGTTTTTT.

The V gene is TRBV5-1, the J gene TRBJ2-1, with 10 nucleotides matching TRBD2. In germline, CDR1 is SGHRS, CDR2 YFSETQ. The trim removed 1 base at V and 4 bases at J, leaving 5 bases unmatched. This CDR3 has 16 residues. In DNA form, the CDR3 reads TGCGCCAGCAGCTTGACAACTAGCGGGGTATACAATGAGCAGTTCTTC. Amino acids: CASSLTTSGVYNEQFF. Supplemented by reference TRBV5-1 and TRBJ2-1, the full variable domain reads KAGVTQTPRYLIKTRGQQVTLSCSPISGHRSVSWYQQTPGQGLQFLFEYFSETQRNKGNFPGRFSGRQFSNSRSEMNVSTLELGDSALYLCASSLTTSGVYNEQFFGPGTRLTVL.

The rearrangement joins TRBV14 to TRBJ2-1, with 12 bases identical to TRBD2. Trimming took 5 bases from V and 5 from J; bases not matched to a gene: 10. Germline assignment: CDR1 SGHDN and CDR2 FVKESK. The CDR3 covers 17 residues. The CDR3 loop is CASSAGSSGRAHNEQFF. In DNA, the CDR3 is TGTGCCAGCAGCGCGGGGTCTAGCGGGAGGGCCCACAATGAGCAGTTCTTC.

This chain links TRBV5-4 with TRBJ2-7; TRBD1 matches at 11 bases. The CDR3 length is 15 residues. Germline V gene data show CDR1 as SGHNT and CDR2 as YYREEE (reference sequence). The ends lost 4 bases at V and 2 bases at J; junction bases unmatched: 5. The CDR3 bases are TGTGCCAGCAGCCCAAGGACAGGGGGCCCCTACGAGCAGTACTTC. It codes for CASSPRTGGPYEQYF.